The source of this T cell receptor beta chain is a study of T cell changes during pregnancy in multiple sclerosis. The CDR3 totals 13 residues. Deletions cut 7 bases from V and 4 bases from J, with 9 bases between. Germline lookup yields CDR1 SGHRS and CDR2 YFSETQ. Repertoires were generated with immunoSEQ multiplex PCR, while TCRdb's copy carries only in-frame clones and drops some. The sample contains around 60,000 clones, 75% to 95% of which appear only once. This chain joins TRBV5-1 and TRBJ2-6; D remains unclear. Sequencing used CD4+ T cells from peripheral blood mononuclear cells, obtained after pregnancy. This TCR derives from a female donor in good health, enrolled as a control in a pregnancy study. The CDR3 protein is CASQLTGANVLTF. The CDR3 DNA is TGCGCCAGCCAGCTGACAGGGGCCAACGTCCTGACTTTC.